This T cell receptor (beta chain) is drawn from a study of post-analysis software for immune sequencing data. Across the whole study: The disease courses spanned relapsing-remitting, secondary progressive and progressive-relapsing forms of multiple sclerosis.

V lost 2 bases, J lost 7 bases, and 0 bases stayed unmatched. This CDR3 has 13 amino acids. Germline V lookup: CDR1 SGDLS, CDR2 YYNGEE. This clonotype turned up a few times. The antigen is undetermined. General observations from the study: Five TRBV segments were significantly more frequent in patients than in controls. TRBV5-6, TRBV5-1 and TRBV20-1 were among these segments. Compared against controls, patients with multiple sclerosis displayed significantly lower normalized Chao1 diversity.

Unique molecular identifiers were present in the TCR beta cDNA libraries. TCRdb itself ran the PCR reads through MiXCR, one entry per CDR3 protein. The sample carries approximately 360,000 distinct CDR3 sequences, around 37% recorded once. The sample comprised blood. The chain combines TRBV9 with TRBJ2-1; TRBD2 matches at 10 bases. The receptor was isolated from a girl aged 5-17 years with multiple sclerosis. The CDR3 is CASSVSGGNEQFF. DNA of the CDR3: TGTGCCAGCAGCGTTAGCGGGGGGAATGAGCAGTTCTTC.